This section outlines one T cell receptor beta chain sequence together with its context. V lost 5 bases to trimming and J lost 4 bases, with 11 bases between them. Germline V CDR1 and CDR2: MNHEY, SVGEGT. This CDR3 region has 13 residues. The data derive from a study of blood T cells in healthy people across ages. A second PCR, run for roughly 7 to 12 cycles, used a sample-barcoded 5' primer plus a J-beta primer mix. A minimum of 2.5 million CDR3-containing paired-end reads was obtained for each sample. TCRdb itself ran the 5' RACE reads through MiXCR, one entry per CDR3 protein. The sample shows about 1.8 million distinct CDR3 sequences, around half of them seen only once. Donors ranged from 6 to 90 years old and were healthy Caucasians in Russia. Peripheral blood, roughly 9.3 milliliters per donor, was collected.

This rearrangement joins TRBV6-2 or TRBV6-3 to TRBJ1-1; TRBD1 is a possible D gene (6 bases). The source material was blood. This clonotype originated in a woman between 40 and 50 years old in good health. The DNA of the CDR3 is TGTGCCAGCAGTAACAGGGCAACCACTGAAGCTTTCTTT. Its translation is CASSNRATTEAFF.